The following is a T cell receptor beta chain sequence with its context. Its antigen remains unknown. The repertoire was sequenced with immunoSEQ multiplex PCR; TCRdb's copy has only in-frame clones and lacks some. The sample includes 53,000 or so clones, around four fifths of them seen just once. The data were taken from a study of a mutant IDH1 vaccine in newly diagnosed glioma. Overall study context: Vaccination was launched 4-6 weeks after radiotherapy alone, or with temozolomide cycles.

The germline CDR1 and CDR2 sequences are MNHEY and SVGAGI. The CDR3 loop spans 15 amino acids. V lost 4 bases and J 0 bases, leaving 7 bases between the germline ends. Noted time point: week 35, safety follow-up. Doses of 300 ug of mutant IDH1 20-mer peptide were given with topical imiquimod. Patients underwent eight vaccinations, which took place in weeks 1, 3, 5, 7, 11, 15, 19 and 23. The sample consisted of PBMCs, taken from a glioma patient whose treatment included an IDH1 peptide vaccine. The chain carries TRBV6-5 and TRBJ2-6; D uncertain. The receptor comes from a man aged 35 to 55 with glioma. CDR3 residues: CASSSPGSGANVLTF. CDR3 nucleotide sequence: TGTGCCAGCAGTTCCCCAGGCTCTGGGGCCAACGTCCTGACTTTC.